This T cell receptor (beta chain) was obtained from a study of T cells in Graves' hyperthyroidism and ophthalmopathy. Study-wide results and caveats: Before onset, by a median of approximately 5.9 months, the model predicted ophthalmopathy.

CDR3 size: 15 residues. Germline CDR1 reads MNHEY; CDR2 reads SMNVEV (reference sequence). V was pared by 6 bases and J by 5 bases, with 7 bases of the junction left unmatched. The TCR beta CDR3 regions underwent amplification using RNA transcripts as the source. When the TCR CDR3 underwent first-round RT-PCR, the HTBI primer set was used. TCRdb analysed the multiplex PCR reads with MiXCR anew, one entry per CDR3 protein. This sample has 700,000 or so distinct CDR3 sequences; 16% occur once, and the top ten carry under 10%. Orbital computed tomography and thyroid ultrasound, together with serum TRAb and thyroxine and clinical symptoms, were used for diagnoses. Of note for this clonotype: Its antigen remains unknown.

The receptor was isolated from a man younger than 35 with Graves' hyperthyroidism. The chain links TRBV27 to TRBJ1-6; 7 bases map to TRBD1. Sequences were obtained from blood. CDR3 coding DNA: TGTGCCAGCAGACTACAGGGGCCTAATAATTCACCCCTCCACTTT. Protein sequence: CASRLQGPNNSPLHF.